One sample yielded the 11 T cell receptor beta chains listed below, sequenced in a study of blood T cell repertoires in COVID-19. The method was immunoSEQ multiplex PCR; TCRdb's version includes in-frame clones alone and lacks a portion of them. The profile shows about 200,000 clones, 80% to 85% of them singletons. The specimen was peripheral blood. The receptors stem from an elderly woman with COVID-19, enrolled during active disease.

The V and J genes are TRBV23-1 and TRBJ2-1; 11 bases match TRBD2. TRBV23-1 is given ORF status, its function remaining uncertain. The CDR3 has 18 residues. The ends lost 8 bases at V and 5 bases at J; junction bases unmatched: 17. The CDR3 here is CASALRLAGGVLNNEQFF. The CDR3 nucleotides are TGCGCCAGCGCGCTTCGGCTAGCGGGAGGAGTTCTAAACAATGAGCAGTTCTTC.

The chain couples TRBV11-3 to TRBJ1-3; D remains unclear. The CDR3 has 12 residues. Trimming took 1 base from V and 8 from J, leaving 6 bases between them. Germline assignment: CDR1 SGHNT and CDR2 YENEEA. The CDR3 sequence is CASSLGGDTIYF. CDR3 nucleotides: TGTGCCAGCAGCTTAGGAGGCGACACCATATATTTT.

CDR3 in amino acids: CASSLGTGARETQYF. The CDR3 bases are TGTGCCAGCAGCTTAGGGACAGGGGCACGAGAGACCCAGTACTTC. The chain has TRBV7-2 and TRBJ2-5; 9 nucleotides line up with TRBD1. CDR3 length equals 15 residues. The germline CDR1 and CDR2 sequences are SGHTA and FQGNSA. V was clipped by 1 base and J by 4 bases; unmatched bases: 4.

The chain uses TRBV12-3 or TRBV12-4 and TRBJ1-1, with D hard to call. Trimming shortened V by 5 bases and J by 11 bases, and 15 bases separated the two germline ends. This CDR3 is built from 12 residues. CDR3 bases: TGTGCCAGCAGTGACACCCCCAGTAGGGCTTTCTTT. Amino acids: CASSDTPSRAFF.

This clone was observed a single time. This chain uses TRBV4-3 with TRBJ2-5; possibly TRBD1 for D (7 bases). The V gene lost 4 bases and the J gene lost 5 bases, with 17 bases spanning the gap. The CDR3 loop spans 15 amino acids. Per the germline V gene, CDR1 is LGHNA and CDR2 is YSLEER. The CDR3 region has the DNA TGCGCCAGCAGCCTCCTAGGGGAGGACAGGGAGACCCAGTACTTC. This sequence encodes CASSLLGEDRETQYF.

The chain is built from TRBV27 and TRBJ1-1; the match to TRBD1 covers 7 bases. J lost 0 bases, V lost 7 bases, and 11 bases had no gene match. Per germline, CDR1 MNHEY and CDR2 SMNVEV (reference sequence). The CDR3 contains 16 residues. The CDR3 coding sequence is TGTGCCAGCATTTTCGACAGGGTACCCTTGAACACTGAAGCTTTCTTT. As protein: CASIFDRVPLNTEAFF.

The chain uses TRBV10-3 and TRBJ1-2; maybe TRBD1 (6 bases). V shed 5 bases and J shed 3 bases, with 16 bases lying between them. The CDR3 is 15 residues long. CDR1 is ENHRY and CDR2 is SYGVKD in the germline V gene. CDR3 amino acids: CAISTVGGEHYGYTF. CDR3 in DNA: TGTGCCATCAGTACCGTAGGGGGGGAACACTATGGCTACACCTTC.

The gene calls are TRBV6-5 and TRBJ2-3; D perhaps matches TRBD2 (6 bases). The V gene's germline CDR1 is MNHEY and CDR2 SVGAGI. This CDR3 is 14 amino acids long. Trimming took off 6 bases at V and 4 bases at J, with 14 bases between the two ends. The chain's CDR3 is CASRGTGEADTQYF. The DNA for the CDR3 is TGTGCCAGCAGGGGGACGGGGGAGGCAGATACGCAGTATTTT.

The chain has TRBV19 and TRBJ2-5; 8 bases map to TRBD2. V dropped 4 bases and J dropped 2; count of bases not matched to a gene: 6. The CDR3 extends over 15 amino acids. Germline V gives CDR1 LNHDA, CDR2 SQIVND (reference sequence). CDR3 sequence (DNA): TGTGCCAGTAGTACCCCTAGCGGGCGACAAGAGACCCAGTACTTC. Translation: CASSTPSGRQETQYF.

The chain's CDR3 is CATSTGTASSYNEQFF. In DNA form, the CDR3 reads TGTGCCACCAGCACCGGGACAGCAAGCTCCTACAATGAGCAGTTCTTC. The gene calls are TRBV15 and TRBJ2-1; TRBD1 matches 7 bases. The CDR3 length is 16 residues. The V gene end was trimmed by 4 bases and the J gene end by 0 bases; junction bases not matched to a gene: 6. The V gene's germline CDR1 is LNHNV and CDR2 YYDKDF (reference sequence).

The gene calls are TRBV19 and TRBJ1-5; maybe TRBD1 (5 bases). This CDR3 has 17 residues. Germline V CDR1 and CDR2: LNHDA, SQIVND (reference sequence). The V end was cut by 6 bases, the J end by 2 bases, with 20 bases between. Written as DNA, the CDR3 is TGTGCCAGTAGCCCATCCGGGGGAGGGTTAGGCAATCAGCCCCAGCATTTT. Protein sequence: CASSPSGGGLGNQPQHF.